This T cell receptor (beta chain) stems from a study of T-cell memory formation after mild COVID-19. General study results and limits: Contracting CD4+ clones sat mainly in CM and EM; CD8+ in EMRA.

This clonotype occurred a few times. Its specificity is not known. The CDR3 is 15 residues long. The V segment lost 8 bases and the J segment 3 bases; nucleotides outside the gene matches: 13. The germline V gene has CDR1 LGHDT and CDR2 YNNKEL (reference sequence). MiXCR was run by TCRdb on the 5' RACE reads, yielding one entry per CDR3 protein. The sample has just under 350,000 distinct CDR3 sequences, 10% to 15% seen once; the top ten hold roughly 23%. The chain links TRBV3-1 to TRBJ2-7, with 7 positions matching TRBD1. Sequencing was done on a sample of PBMCs or a T cell subset sorted from them (not recorded which). The sequence was collected from a man younger than 35 who had mild COVID-19 (a few samples of this study predate the infection). Cell type and time point are not known. CDR3 sequence: CASGAQGQLVYEQYF. Here the CDR3 DNA reads TGTGCCAGCGGAGCCCAGGGACAGCTCGTCTACGAGCAGTACTTC.